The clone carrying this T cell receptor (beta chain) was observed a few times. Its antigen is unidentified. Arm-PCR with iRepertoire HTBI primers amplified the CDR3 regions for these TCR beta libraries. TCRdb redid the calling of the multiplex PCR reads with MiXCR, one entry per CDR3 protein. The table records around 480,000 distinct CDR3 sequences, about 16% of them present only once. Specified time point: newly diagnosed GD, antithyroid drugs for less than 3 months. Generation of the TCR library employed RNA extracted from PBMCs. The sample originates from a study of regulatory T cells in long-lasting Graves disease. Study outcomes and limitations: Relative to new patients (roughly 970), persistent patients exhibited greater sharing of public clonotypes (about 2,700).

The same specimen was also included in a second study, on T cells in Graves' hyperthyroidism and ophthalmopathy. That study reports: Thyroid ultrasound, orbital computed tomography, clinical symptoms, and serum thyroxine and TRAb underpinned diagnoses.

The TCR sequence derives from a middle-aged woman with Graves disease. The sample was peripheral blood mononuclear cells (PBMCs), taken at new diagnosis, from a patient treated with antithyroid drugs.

The CDR3 DNA is TGTGCCAGCAGCGGAGCCTACGAGCAGTACTTC. Translated: CASSGAYEQYF. The chain has TRBV7-8 and TRBJ2-7; D remains unclear. The CDR3 consists of 11 residues. The germline V gene encodes CDR1 SGHVS and CDR2 FQNEAQ. Trimming took 5 bases from V and 2 from J, leaving 4 bases between them.